These 10 T cell receptor beta chains were all obtained from the same sample, sequenced in a study of preoperative IRX-2 immunotherapy in early breast cancer. The assay was immunoSEQ multiplex PCR, and TCRdb's table has in-frame clones only and misses some. Found here are roughly 62,000 clones, approximately 94% of them singletons; the top ten hold around 1.5%. Treatment here: preoperative locoregional IRX-2 cytokine immunotherapy. This specimen was taken from a patient treated with IRX-2 immunotherapy. All receptors derive from a human donor with breast cancer.

The rearrangement links TRBV28 to TRBJ2-7; 9 nucleotides match TRBD2. CDR3 length: 18 amino acids. Germline V CDR1 and CDR2: MDHEN, SYDVKM. J lost 0 bases, V lost 1 base, and 10 bases had no gene match. The CDR3 sequence: CASSLFNGRGGSSYEQYF. The CDR3 DNA is TGTGCCAGCAGTTTATTTAATGGGCGGGGGGGGAGCTCCTACGAGCAGTACTTC. The complete variable domain, with remaining parts taken from reference TRBV28 and TRBJ2-7, reads DVKVTQSSRYLVKRTGEKVFLECVQDMDHENMFWYRQDPGLGLRLIYFSYDVKMKEKGDIPEGYSVSREKKERFSLILESASTNQTSMYLCASSLFNGRGGSSYEQYFGPGTRLTVT.

The chain links TRBV9 to TRBJ1-2, with 7 positions matching TRBD1. CDR1 and CDR2 from the germline V gene are SGDLS and YYNGEE. With 0 bases clipped from V and 8 bases from J, the junction kept 10 bases outside the gene matches. This CDR3 is 15 amino acids long. CDR3 in DNA: TGTGCCAGCAGCGTAGACCCCCAGACAGGGACCGGCTACACCTTC. It translates to CASSVDPQTGTGYTF. Supplemented by reference TRBV9 and TRBJ1-2, the full variable domain reads DSGVTQTPKHLITATGQRVTLRCSPRSGDLSVYWYQQSLDQGLQFLIQYYNGEERAKGNILERFSAQQFPDLHSELNLSSLELGDSALYFCASSVDPQTGTGYTFGSGTRLTVV.

This CDR3 is CASSPRRGGKYEQYF. The CDR3 region has the DNA TGTGCCAGCAGCCCCCGGAGGGGGGGGAAGTACGAGCAGTACTTC. V usage is TRBV6-5 and J usage is TRBJ2-7, with D possibly TRBD2 on 7 matching bases. This CDR3 region has 15 residues. Per germline, CDR1 MNHEY and CDR2 SVGAGI. The ends were cut back, 6 bases at V and 4 bases at J, with 19 bases in the middle.

The chain joins TRBV19 to TRBJ1-5, with D unresolved. In germline, CDR1 is LNHDA, CDR2 SQIVND (reference sequence). Trimming pared 4 bases from V and 1 base from J, leaving 14 bases between. The CDR3 loop spans 16 amino acids. In DNA, the CDR3 is TGTGCCAGTAGTAGACCTAGAGGGCCGAGCAATCAGCCCCAGCATTTT. The encoded protein is CASSRPRGPSNQPQHF.

The chain is built from TRBV9 and TRBJ2-3; perhaps TRBD1 as D (6 bases). Trimming cost V 4 bases and J 6 bases, with 21 bases left between them. Germline assignment: CDR1 SGDLS and CDR2 YYNGEE. The CDR3 covers 16 residues. CDR3 sequence (DNA): TGTGCCAGCAGCTCCCAGGGGTCGGGATCTTTCGATACGCAGTATTTT. Translated, it gives CASSSQGSGSFDTQYF. Based on the CDR3 plus reference TRBV9 and TRBJ2-3, the full variable domain is DSGVTQTPKHLITATGQRVTLRCSPRSGDLSVYWYQQSLDQGLQFLIQYYNGEERAKGNILERFSAQQFPDLHSELNLSSLELGDSALYFCASSSQGSGSFDTQYFGPGTRLTVL.

This clone was seen once. The chain combines TRBV7-2 with TRBJ2-5; 11 bases are shared with TRBD2. Germline assignment: CDR1 SGHTA and CDR2 FQGNSA. CDR3 length: 16 residues. V lost 5 bases to trimming and J lost 2 bases; unmatched junction nucleotides: 7. CDR3 loop: CASSRYGTSGQETQYF. The CDR3 DNA is TGTGCCAGCAGCCGATATGGGACTAGCGGTCAAGAGACCCAGTACTTC. Variable domain in full (rest from reference TRBV7-2 and TRBJ2-5): GAGVSQSPSNKVTEKGKDVELRCDPISGHTALYWYRQSLGQGLEFLIYFQGNSAPDKSGLPSDRFSAERTGGSVSTLTIQRTQQEDSAVYLCASSRYGTSGQETQYFGPGTRLLVL.

This chain uses TRBV5-1 with TRBJ1-1; no clear D gene. This CDR3 has 15 amino acids. Germline values: CDR1 SGHRS, CDR2 YFSETQ. The germline V and J ends were trimmed by 0 bases and 1 base, with 10 bases remaining between them. CDR3 nucleotides: TGCGCCAGCAGCTTGGCTGATTCGTGGAACACTGAAGCTTTCTTT. Its protein is CASSLADSWNTEAFF. The full variable domain, with the rest looked up from reference TRBV5-1 and TRBJ1-1, is KAGVTQTPRYLIKTRGQQVTLSCSPISGHRSVSWYQQTPGQGLQFLFEYFSETQRNKGNFPGRFSGRQFSNSRSEMNVSTLELGDSALYLCASSLADSWNTEAFFGQGTRLTVV.

This clone has a single count. This chain links TRBV2 with TRBJ1-6; D uncertain. The CDR3 has 14 amino acids. The ends were cut back, 6 bases at V and 9 bases at J, with 15 bases in the middle. The germline V gene encodes CDR1 SNHLY and CDR2 FYNNEI. CDR3 amino acids: CASRSRESPSPLHF. DNA of the CDR3: TGTGCCAGCAGGAGCCGGGAGTCGCCTTCACCCCTCCACTTT.

This clone has just a few counts. The chain combines TRBV11-2 with TRBJ2-1; D ambiguous. V lost 8 bases, J lost 2 bases, and 19 bases lay in between. The CDR3 has 16 residues. The germline CDR1 and CDR2 sequences are SGHAT and FQNNGV. The CDR3 reads CASDLERAGTYNEQFF. CDR3 bases: TGTGCCAGCGACCTAGAAAGGGCAGGTACCTACAATGAGCAGTTCTTC.

The rearrangement joins TRBV30 to TRBJ2-5, with D possibly TRBD1 on 6 matching bases. V lost 1 base and J lost 2, with 11 bases in between. CDR3 length: 14 residues. Germline-derived CDR1 and CDR2 are GTSNPN and SVGIG (reference sequence). CDR3: CAWSADRKQETQYF. CDR3 nucleotide sequence: TGTGCCTGGAGTGCCGACAGGAAGCAAGAGACCCAGTACTTC.